The T cell receptor (beta chain) described here comes from a study of T cell changes during pregnancy in multiple sclerosis. Here immunoSEQ multiplex PCR was the method, and the copy in TCRdb shows in-frame clones only, minus some. The sample holds approximately 100,000 clones; roughly 92% are singletons and the top ten take 1.6%. Germline V lookup: CDR1 ENHRY, CDR2 SYGVKD. V lost 7 bases and J lost 6; bases outside the gene matches: 5. CDR3 length: 12 residues. V is TRBV10-3 and J is TRBJ1-2; 7 bases map to TRBD1. The source is a female donor with multiple sclerosis, enrolled in a pregnancy study. Source: peripheral blood, taken after pregnancy. The CDR3 sequence is CAITGGLDGYTF. The CDR3 region has the DNA TGTGCCATCACAGGGGGTTTGGATGGCTACACCTTC.